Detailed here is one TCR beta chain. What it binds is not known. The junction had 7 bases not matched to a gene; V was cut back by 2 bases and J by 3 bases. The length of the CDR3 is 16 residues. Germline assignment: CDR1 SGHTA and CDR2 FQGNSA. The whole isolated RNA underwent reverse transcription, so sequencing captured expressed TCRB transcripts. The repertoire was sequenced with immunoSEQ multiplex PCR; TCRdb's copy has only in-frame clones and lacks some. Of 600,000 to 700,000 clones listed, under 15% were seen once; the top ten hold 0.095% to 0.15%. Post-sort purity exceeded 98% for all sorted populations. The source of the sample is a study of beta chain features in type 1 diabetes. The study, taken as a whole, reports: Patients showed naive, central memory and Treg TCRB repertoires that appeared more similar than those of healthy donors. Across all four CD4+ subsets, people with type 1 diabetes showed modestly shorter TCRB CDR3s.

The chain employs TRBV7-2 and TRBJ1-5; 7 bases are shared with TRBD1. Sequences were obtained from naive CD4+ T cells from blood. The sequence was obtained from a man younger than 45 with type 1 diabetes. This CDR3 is CASSLSPDRANQPQHF. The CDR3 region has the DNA TGTGCCAGCAGCTTATCCCCAGACAGGGCCAATCAGCCCCAGCATTTT.